This T cell receptor (beta chain) was captured in a study of T-cell memory formation after mild COVID-19. General observations from the study: The pre-infection memory compartment contained some responding clones, suggesting cross-reactive memory joined.

From germline, CDR1 is SGHRS and CDR2 YFSETQ. J lost 6 bases, V lost 4 bases, and 6 bases had no gene match. The CDR3 runs 13 residues. Each CDR3 protein gets one entry after TCRdb re-called the 5' RACE reads with MiXCR. Among around 340,000 distinct CDR3 sequences listed, roughly 13% were seen once. This clonotype was counted between two and nine times. Its specificity is unknown. This sequence was found in a man between 18 and 35 years old who had mild COVID-19 (a few samples of this study predate the infection). Cell type and time point are not known. The chain carries TRBV5-1 and TRBJ2-7; 8 bases are shared with TRBD1. Sequencing input: PBMCs or a T cell subset sorted from them (not recorded which). CDR3 sequence reads: CASSTGQGGEQYV. As DNA, the CDR3 is TGCGCCAGCAGCACTGGACAGGGCGGCGAGCAGTACGTC.